This T cell receptor (beta chain) is drawn from a study of CD8 T cells in ankylosing spondylitis. Whole-study findings and limits: With a CD8+ phenotype, disease-linked clones were relatively rare in peripheral blood. Clones tied to disease were said to be significantly enriched in matched ankylosing spondylitis synovial fluid. Ankylosing spondylitis blood appeared to carry a characteristic TCR beta motif of roughly eight highly homologous variants.

For this clonotype: Its matching antigen is unknown.

The CDR3 is 11 amino acids. V dropped 10 bases and J dropped 2 bases, with 9 bases sitting between them. In germline, CDR1 is WSHSY, CDR2 SAAADI. Construction of TCR beta libraries was performed using quantitative 5'-RACE with molecular barcodes. TCRdb called the 5' RACE reads again in MiXCR, with one record for every CDR3 protein. This sample yields about 540,000 distinct CDR3 sequences, of which over 9.5% are seen a single time; almost 7% belongs to the top ten. This receptor was identified in a male donor with ankylosing spondylitis. Sequenced: blood, either unsorted or a sorted T cell fraction (not recorded which). The rearrangement links TRBV10-2 to TRBJ2-7, with a possible D match to TRBD2 (5 bases). The CDR3 region has the DNA TGCGCCACCTCGACTACCTACGAGCAGTACTTC. This translates into CATSTTYEQYF.